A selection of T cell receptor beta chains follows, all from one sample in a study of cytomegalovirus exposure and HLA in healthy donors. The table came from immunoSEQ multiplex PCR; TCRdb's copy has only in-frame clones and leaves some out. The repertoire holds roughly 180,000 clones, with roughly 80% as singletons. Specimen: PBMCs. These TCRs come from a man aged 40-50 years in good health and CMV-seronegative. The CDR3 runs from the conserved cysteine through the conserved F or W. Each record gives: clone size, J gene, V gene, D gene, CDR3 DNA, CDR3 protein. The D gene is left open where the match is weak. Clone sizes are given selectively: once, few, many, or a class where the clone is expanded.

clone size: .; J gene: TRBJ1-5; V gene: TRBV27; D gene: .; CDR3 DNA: TGTGCCAGCAGTTTGGGGGGGGACCAGCCCCAGCATTTT; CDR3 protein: CASSLGGDQPQHF
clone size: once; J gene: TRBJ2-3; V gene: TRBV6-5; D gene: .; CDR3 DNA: TGTGCCAGCAGTTACCGTTCACTAGCCGGCACAGATACGCAGTATTTT; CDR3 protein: CASSYRSLAGTDTQYF
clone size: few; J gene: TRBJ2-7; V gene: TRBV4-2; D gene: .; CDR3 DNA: TGTGCCAGCAGCCAAGAGCGGGCTGCCTACGAGCAGTACTTC; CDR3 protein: CASSQERAAYEQYF
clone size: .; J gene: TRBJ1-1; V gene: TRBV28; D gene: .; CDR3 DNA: TGTGCCAGCAGTCCCACAGTTACTGAAGCTTTCTTT; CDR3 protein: CASSPTVTEAFF
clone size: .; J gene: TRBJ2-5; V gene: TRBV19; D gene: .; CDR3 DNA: TGTGCCAGTAGTATTTCCAGCGGAGAGACCCAGTACTTC; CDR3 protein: CASSISSGETQYF
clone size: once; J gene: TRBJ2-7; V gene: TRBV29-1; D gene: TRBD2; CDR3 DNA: TGCAGCGTTGAAGTTGGAGCGGGAGGGCCGAACGAGCAGTACTTC; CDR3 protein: CSVEVGAGGPNEQYF
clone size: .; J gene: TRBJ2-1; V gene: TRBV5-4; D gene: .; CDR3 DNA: TGTGCCAGCAGCTTGAGCTCGTGGGACTCATACAATGAGCAGTTCTTC; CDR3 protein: CASSLSSWDSYNEQFF
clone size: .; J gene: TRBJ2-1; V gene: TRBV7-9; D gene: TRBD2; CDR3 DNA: TGTGCCAGCAACGTACTAGCGGGGGGGCCCCATGAGCAGTTCTTC; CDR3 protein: CASNVLAGGPHEQFF
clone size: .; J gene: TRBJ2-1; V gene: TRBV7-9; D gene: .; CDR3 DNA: TGTGCCAGCCGAGGTCTAGCCGAACACAATGAGCAGTTCTTC; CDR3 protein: CASRGLAEHNEQFF
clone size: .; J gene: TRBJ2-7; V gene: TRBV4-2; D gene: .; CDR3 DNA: TGTGCCAGCAGCCGAGGACTCAGCTCCTACGAGCAGTACTTC; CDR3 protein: CASSRGLSSYEQYF
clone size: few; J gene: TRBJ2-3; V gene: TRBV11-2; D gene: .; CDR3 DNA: TGTGCCAGCAGCTCGGCAGATACGCAGTATTTT; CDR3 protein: CASSSADTQYF
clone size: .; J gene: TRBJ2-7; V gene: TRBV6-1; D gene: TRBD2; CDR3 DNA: TGTGCCAGCAGACAGAGACTAGCGCGGATCTACGAGCAGTACTTC; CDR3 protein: CASRQRLARIYEQYF
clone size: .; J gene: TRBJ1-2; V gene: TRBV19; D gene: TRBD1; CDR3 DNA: TGTGCCAGTAGTATAGGTGGGACAGGGTATGGCTACACCTTC; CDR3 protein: CASSIGGTGYGYTF
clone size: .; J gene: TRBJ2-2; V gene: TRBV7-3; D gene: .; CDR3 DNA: TGTGCCAGCAGCTTATATAGCGGAACCGGGGAGCTGTTTTTT; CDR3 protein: CASSLYSGTGELFF
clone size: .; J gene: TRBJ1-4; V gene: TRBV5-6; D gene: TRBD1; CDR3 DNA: TGTGCCAGCAGCTCCCAGGGACAGACACATGGAAAACTGTTTTTT; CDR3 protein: CASSSQGQTHGKLFF
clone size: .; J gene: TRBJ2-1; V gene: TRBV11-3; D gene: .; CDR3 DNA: TGTGCCAGCAGCTTAGGAGGACTTGTCAATGAGCAGTTCTTC; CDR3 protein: CASSLGGLVNEQFF
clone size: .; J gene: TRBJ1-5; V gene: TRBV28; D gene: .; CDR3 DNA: TGTGCCAGCAGTTTATCAGATCAGCCCCAGCATTTT; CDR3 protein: CASSLSDQPQHF
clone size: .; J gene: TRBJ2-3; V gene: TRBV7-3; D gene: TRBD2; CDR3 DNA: TGTGCCAGCAGCCCGGGGGGGAGCGCAGATACGCAGTATTTT; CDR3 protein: CASSPGGSADTQYF
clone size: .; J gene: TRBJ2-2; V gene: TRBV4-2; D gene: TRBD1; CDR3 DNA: TGTGCCAGCAGCCAACAGACAGGGGACGGGGAGCTGTTTTTT; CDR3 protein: CASSQQTGDGELFF
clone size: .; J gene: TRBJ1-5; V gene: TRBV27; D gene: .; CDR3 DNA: TGTGCCAGCAGTTCCCCCGGGGGCAATCAGCCCCAGCATTTT; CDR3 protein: CASSSPGGNQPQHF
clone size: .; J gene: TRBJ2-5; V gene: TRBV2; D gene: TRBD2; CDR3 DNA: TGTGCCAGCAGTGCACTAGCGGGAGGGGTAGAGACCCAGTACTTC; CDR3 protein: CASSALAGGVETQYF
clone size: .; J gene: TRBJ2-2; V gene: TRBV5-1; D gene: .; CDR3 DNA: TGCGCCAGCAACCCCCTCCCGGGTAGCGGAAACACCGGGGAGCTGTTTTTT; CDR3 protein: CASNPLPGSGNTGELFF
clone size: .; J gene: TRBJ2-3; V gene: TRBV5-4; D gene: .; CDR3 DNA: TGTGCCAGCAGCTTGGCCTTATCTAGAATCGCAGATACGCAGTATTTT; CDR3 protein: CASSLALSRIADTQYF
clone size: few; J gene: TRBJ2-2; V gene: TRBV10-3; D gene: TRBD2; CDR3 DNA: TGTGCCATCAGAGAAGCGGGGGGGAACACCGGGGAGCTGTTTTTT; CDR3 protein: CAIREAGGNTGELFF
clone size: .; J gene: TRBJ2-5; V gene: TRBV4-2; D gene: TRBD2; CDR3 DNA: TGTGCCAGCAGCCCCCGACTAGCGGGGTCACAAGAGACCCAGTACTTC; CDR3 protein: CASSPRLAGSQETQYF
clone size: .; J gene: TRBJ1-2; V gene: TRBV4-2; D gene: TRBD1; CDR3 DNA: TGTGCCAGCAGCCAAGGGGAGGGACAGGGCTATGGCTACACCTTC; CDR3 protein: CASSQGEGQGYGYTF
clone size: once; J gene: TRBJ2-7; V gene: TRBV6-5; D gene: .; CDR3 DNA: TGTGCCAGCAGTGACTTCCGTCGGTTCTACGAGCAGTACTTC; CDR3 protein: CASSDFRRFYEQYF
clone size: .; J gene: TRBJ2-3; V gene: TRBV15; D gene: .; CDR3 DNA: TGTGCCACCAGCAATGAAGGAGGGATAGATACGCAGTATTTT; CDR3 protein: CATSNEGGIDTQYF
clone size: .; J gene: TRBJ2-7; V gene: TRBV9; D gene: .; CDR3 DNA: TGTGCCAGCAGCGTAAGTAGCGGCTTAAGCTCCTACGAGCAGTACTTC; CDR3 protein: CASSVSSGLSSYEQYF
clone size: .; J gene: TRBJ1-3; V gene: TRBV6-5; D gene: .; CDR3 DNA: TGTGCCAGCCGTAGAGACAGCTCTGGAAACACCATATATTTT; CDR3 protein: CASRRDSSGNTIYF
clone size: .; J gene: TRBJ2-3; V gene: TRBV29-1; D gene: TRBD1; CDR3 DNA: TGCAGCGTTGAAGATCGGGCAGGGGGTAGCACAGATACGCAGTATTTT; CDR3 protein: CSVEDRAGGSTDTQYF
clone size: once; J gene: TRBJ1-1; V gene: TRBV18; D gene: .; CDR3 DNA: TGTGCCAGCTCACCACGAGCAGCCGGACAGTCTGAAGCTTTCTTT; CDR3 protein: CASSPRAAGQSEAFF
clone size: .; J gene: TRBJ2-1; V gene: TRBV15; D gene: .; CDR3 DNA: TGTGCCACCAGCAGAGACATTAGCTCCTACAATGAGCAGTTCTTC; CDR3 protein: CATSRDISSYNEQFF
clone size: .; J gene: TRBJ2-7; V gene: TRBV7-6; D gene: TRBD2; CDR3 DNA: TGTGCCAGCAGGCCAGCGGGGAGGCGCTACGAGCAGTACTTC; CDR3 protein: CASRPAGRRYEQYF
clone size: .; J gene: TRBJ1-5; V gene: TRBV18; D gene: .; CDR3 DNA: TGTGCCAGCTCACCTATTAGCAATCAGCCCCAGCATTTT; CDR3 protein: CASSPISNQPQHF
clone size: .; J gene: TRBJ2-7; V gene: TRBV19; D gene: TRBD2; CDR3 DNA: TGTGCCAGTAGCAAGGGGAGGACTAGCGGGGACTACGAGCAGTACTTC; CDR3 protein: CASSKGRTSGDYEQYF
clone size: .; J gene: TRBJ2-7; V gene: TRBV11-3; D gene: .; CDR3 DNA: TGTGCCAGCAGCTTAGGCTCGGGGAGCGACGAGCAGTACTTC; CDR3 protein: CASSLGSGSDEQYF
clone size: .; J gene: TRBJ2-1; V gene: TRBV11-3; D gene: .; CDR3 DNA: TGTGCCACCTCTAACAATGAGCAGTTCTTC; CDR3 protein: CATSNNEQFF
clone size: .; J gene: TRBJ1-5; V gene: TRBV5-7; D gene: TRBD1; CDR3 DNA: TGTGCCAGCAGCTATCTTTGGGACAGAAGCAATCAGCCCCAGCATTTT; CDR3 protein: CASSYLWDRSNQPQHF
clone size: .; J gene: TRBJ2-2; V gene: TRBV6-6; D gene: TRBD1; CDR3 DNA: TGTGCCAGCAGTCCTAGCAGGGGGCCGAACACCGGGGAGCTGTTTTTT; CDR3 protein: CASSPSRGPNTGELFF
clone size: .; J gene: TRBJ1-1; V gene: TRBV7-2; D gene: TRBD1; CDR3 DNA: TGTGCCAGCAGCCCGGAGGGGGCTGTGAACACTGAAGCTTTCTTT; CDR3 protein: CASSPEGAVNTEAFF
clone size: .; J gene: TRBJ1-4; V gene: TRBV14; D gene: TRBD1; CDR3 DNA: TGTGCCAGCAGCCGCACCCAGGGGGCGAGCGAAAAACTGTTTTTT; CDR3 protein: CASSRTQGASEKLFF
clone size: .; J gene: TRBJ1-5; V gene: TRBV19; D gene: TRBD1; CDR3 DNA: TGTGCCAGTAGTATGGACAGGGATCAGCCCCAGCATTTT; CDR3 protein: CASSMDRDQPQHF
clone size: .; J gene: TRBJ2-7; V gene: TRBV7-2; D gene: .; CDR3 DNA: TGTGCCAGCAGCTTCACGGGACTCCCCTACGAGCAGTACTTC; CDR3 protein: CASSFTGLPYEQYF